This T cell receptor beta chain comes out of a study of response to subunit inactivated influenza vaccine. Each CDR3 protein gets one entry after TCRdb re-called the RT-PCR reads with MiXCR. This table has under 200,000 distinct CDR3 sequences, about an eighth appearing once. This clonotype was picked up many times. Deletions cut 6 bases from V and 1 base from J, with 6 bases between. This CDR3 comprises 13 residues. This sample also belongs to another study, concerning T cells expressing NK-cell markers. That paper adds: The TCR beta cDNA came from 5'RACE template switching with UMIs. The study found dominant NKG2C+ clonotypes at about 1.0-7.0% of CD8+ T cells in roughly six donors. These clonotypes, the leaders elsewhere, also led the CD3+CD56-NKG2C+ fraction in four donors.

This receptor was taken from a man aged 50 to 60 who received an inactivated influenza vaccine. The V call is TRBV12-3 or TRBV12-4, the J call TRBJ2-2, with a possible D match to TRBD1 (5 bases). The specimen comprised CD8+ T cells sorted from PBMCs, sampled roughly 12 days after vaccination. The CDR3 sequence: CASSQGNTGELFF. For the CDR3, the DNA is TGTGCCAGCAGCCAGGGGAACACCGGGGAGCTGTTTTTT.